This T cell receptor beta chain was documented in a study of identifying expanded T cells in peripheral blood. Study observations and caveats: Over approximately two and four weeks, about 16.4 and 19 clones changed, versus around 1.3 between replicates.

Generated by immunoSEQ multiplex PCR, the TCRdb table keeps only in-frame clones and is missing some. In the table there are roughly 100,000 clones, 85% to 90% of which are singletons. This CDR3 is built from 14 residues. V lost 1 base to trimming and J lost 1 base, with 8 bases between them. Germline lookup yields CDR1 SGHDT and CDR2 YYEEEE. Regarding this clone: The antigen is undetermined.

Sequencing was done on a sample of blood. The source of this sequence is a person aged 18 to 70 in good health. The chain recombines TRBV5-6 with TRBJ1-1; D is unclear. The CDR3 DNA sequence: TGTGCCAGCAGCTTGTTAGGGCAGAACACTGAAGCTTTCTTT. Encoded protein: CASSLLGQNTEAFF.